The 26 T cell receptor beta chains below were found in one sample sequenced in a study of blood T cell repertoires in COVID-19 (dated by TCRdb to 2018 to 2021). Receptor amplification or capture employed the immunoSEQ multiplex PCR assay. What TCRdb holds here is the immuneACCESS table cut down to in-frame rearrangements. Part of the clones is not present; checked against another copy, under half of the missing clones reflect an unresolved V gene, and the others are unexplained. The sample records roughly 26,000 clones, just under 95% of which are singletons. The top ten clones comprise 3.5% to 4.5% of the sample. The material sequenced was peripheral blood. All receptors come from a human donor with active COVID-19. The donor label of this sample is uncertain.

J is TRBJ2-1 and V is TRBV19; 9 bases are shared with TRBD2. Trimming took 4 bases from V and 8 from J; bases not matched to a gene: 9. The CDR3 is made up of 15 amino acids. Germline assignment: CDR1 LNHDA and CDR2 SQIVND (reference sequence). In DNA, the CDR3 is TGTGCCAGTAGTAGCCTAGCGGGGAGAAGGGATGAGCAGTTCTTC. This translates into CASSSLAGRRDEQFF.

This chain links TRBV18 with TRBJ1-2; no firm D call. Germline V gene sequence: CDR1 KGHSH, CDR2 LQKENI. This CDR3 comprises 14 residues. V dropped 3 bases and J dropped 0 bases, with 8 bases sitting between them. The CDR3 loop is CASSPGSTNYGYTF. The DNA for the CDR3 is TGTGCCAGCTCACCCGGGTCCACTAACTATGGCTACACCTTC. Full variable domain (outside the CDR3, taken from reference TRBV18 and TRBJ1-2): NAGVMQNPRHLVRRRGQEARLRCSPMKGHSHVYWYRQLPEEGLKFMVYLQKENIIDESGMPKERFSAEFPKEGPSILRIQQVVRGDSAAYFCASSPGSTNYGYTFGSGTRLTVV.

The chain carries TRBV5-1 and TRBJ2-5; tentative D call: TRBD1 (6 bases). V lost 4 bases and J lost 2, with 12 bases in between. The CDR3 sequence is 14 residues long. In germline, CDR1 is SGHRS, CDR2 YFSETQ. CDR3 in DNA: TGCGCCAGCAGCGGACTGACAGGACAAGAGACCCAGTACTTC. The encoded protein is CASSGLTGQETQYF.

V is TRBV2 and J is TRBJ2-1; D unresolved. The CDR3 spans 17 residues. V was cut by 5 bases and J by 0 bases, with 17 bases left in between. CDR1 is SNHLY and CDR2 is FYNNEI in the germline V gene. This CDR3 is CASSLRFSLSSYNEQFF. The CDR3 bases are TGTGCCAGCAGTCTTCGCTTTAGTCTGAGCTCCTACAATGAGCAGTTCTTC.

The rearrangement uses TRBV10-3 and TRBJ1-1; tentative D call: TRBD1 (5 bases). The germline V and J ends were trimmed by 7 bases and 4 bases, with 16 bases remaining between them. Germline CDR1 reads ENHRY; CDR2 reads SYGVKD. The CDR3 spans 14 residues. The CDR3 region is CAITSPGVGTEAFF. DNA for the CDR3: TGTGCCATCACCTCCCCGGGGGTAGGCACTGAAGCTTTCTTT.

The J gene is TRBJ2-5, the V gene TRBV28; 7 positions match TRBD2. With V trimmed by 5 bases and J by 5 bases, 11 bases remained unmatched. Germline values: CDR1 MDHEN, CDR2 SYDVKM. CDR3 length equals 15 residues. The CDR3 spells CASSPRGELAETQYF. The CDR3 DNA follows: TGTGCCAGCAGTCCCCGGGGGGAGCTTGCGGAGACCCAGTACTTC. Based on the CDR3 plus reference TRBV28 and TRBJ2-5, the full variable domain is DVKVTQSSRYLVKRTGEKVFLECVQDMDHENMFWYRQDPGLGLRLIYFSYDVKMKEKGDIPEGYSVSREKKERFSLILESASTNQTSMYLCASSPRGELAETQYFGPGTRLLVL.

The V and J genes are TRBV4-1 and TRBJ2-3, with D perhaps TRBD1 (5 bases). Trimming pared 0 bases from V and 0 bases from J, leaving 13 bases between. This CDR3 spans 17 amino acids. The germline V gene encodes CDR1 MGHRA and CDR2 YSYEKL. Here the CDR3 reads CASSQDNKGFSTDTQYF. CDR3 DNA sequence: TGCGCCAGCAGCCAAGATAACAAGGGGTTTAGCACAGATACGCAGTATTTT.

The chain employs TRBV3-1 (or the pseudogene TRBV3-2) and TRBJ1-1; D is perhaps TRBD1 (6 bases). The CDR3 is 14 residues long. Germline lookup yields CDR1 LGHDT and CDR2 YNNKEL (reference sequence). Trimming removed 4 bases from V and 1 base from J, with 10 bases in between. In DNA form, the CDR3 reads TGTGCCAGCAGCCCCCGAGGGGGGAACACTGAAGCTTTCTTT. Translation gives CASSPRGGNTEAFF.

This chain connects TRBV15 to TRBJ2-7, with D tentatively TRBD2 (6 bases). V was shortened by 0 bases and J by 0 bases, with 9 bases between the two germline ends. Germline V gene sequence: CDR1 LNHNV, CDR2 YYDKDF (reference sequence). This CDR3 is built from 15 residues. CDR3 amino acids: CATSRDGGASYEQYF. The DNA of the CDR3 is TGTGCCACCAGCAGAGATGGCGGGGCCTCCTACGAGCAGTACTTC.

The chain joins TRBV12-5 to TRBJ2-2; 8 nucleotides match TRBD1. This CDR3 region has 17 residues. Germline CDR1 LGHNT, CDR2 FRNRAP. V shed 2 bases and J 8 bases; nucleotides not matched to a gene: 13. The CDR3 reads CASGLLGRTGPAGELFF. DNA of the CDR3: TGTGCTAGTGGTTTGTTAGGGCGGACAGGGCCGGCGGGGGAGCTGTTTTTT.

V is TRBV7-2 and J is TRBJ2-2; D remains ambiguous. This CDR3 comprises 18 residues. Trimming removed 5 bases from V and 0 bases from J, with 19 bases in between. From germline, CDR1 is SGHTA and CDR2 FQGNSA. The CDR3 loop reads CASSPRPPGPPNTGELFF. CDR3 DNA: TGTGCCAGCAGCCCCCGCCCCCCTGGGCCTCCGAACACCGGGGAGCTGTTTTTT. The variable domain in full, completed from reference TRBV7-2 and TRBJ2-2, reads GAGVSQSPSNKVTEKGKDVELRCDPISGHTALYWYRQSLGQGLEFLIYFQGNSAPDKSGLPSDRFSAERTGGSVSTLTIQRTQQEDSAVYLCASSPRPPGPPNTGELFFGEGSRLTVL.

V and J are TRBV19 and TRBJ1-1, with 7 bases aligning to TRBD1. This CDR3 is 14 amino acids long. Germline-derived CDR1 and CDR2 are LNHDA and SQIVND (reference sequence). J lost 4 bases, V lost 10 bases, and 12 bases had no gene match. This CDR3 is CATHPRQGGTEAFF. For the CDR3, the DNA is TGTGCCACCCACCCCCGACAGGGAGGCACTGAAGCTTTCTTT.

This chain joins TRBV3-1 (or the pseudogene TRBV3-2) and TRBJ2-5; TRBD1 agrees at 8 bases. The CDR3 has 14 amino acids. CDR1 LGHDT and CDR2 YNNKEL come from the germline V gene (reference sequence). Trimming removed 4 bases from V and 2 bases from J; junction bases left unmatched: 3. For the CDR3, the DNA is TGTGCCAGCAGCCCGTGGACAGGGCAAGAGACCCAGTACTTC. Translating gives CASSPWTGQETQYF.

A single count supports this clone. The chain employs TRBV10-2 and TRBJ2-3, with no clear D. The germline CDR1 and CDR2 sequences are WSHSY and SAAADI. V lost 4 bases and J 4 bases, leaving 9 bases between the germline ends. The CDR3 length is 13 residues. CDR3 coding DNA: TGCGCCAGCAGTGGACCCGCGGCAGATACGCAGTATTTT. As protein: CASSGPAADTQYF.

The chain has TRBV5-1 and TRBJ1-6, with TRBD1 as a possible D gene (6 bases). The germline V gene has CDR1 SGHRS and CDR2 YFSETQ. V lost 2 bases and J 8 bases, leaving 11 bases between the germline ends. The CDR3 has 14 amino acids. CDR3 DNA sequence: TGCGCCAGCAGCTTAGGGGGGGTGGATTCACCCCTCCACTTT. Protein: CASSLGGVDSPLHF. Complete variable domain (other parts from reference TRBV5-1 and TRBJ1-6): KAGVTQTPRYLIKTRGQQVTLSCSPISGHRSVSWYQQTPGQGLQFLFEYFSETQRNKGNFPGRFSGRQFSNSRSEMNVSTLELGDSALYLCASSLGGVDSPLHFGNGTRLTVT.

This clone was observed a single time. J is TRBJ2-3 and V is TRBV7-6; 11 positions agree with TRBD2. This CDR3 is 17 amino acids long. Germline values: CDR1 SGHVS, CDR2 FNYEAQ. The J segment lost 5 bases and the V segment lost 1 base, leaving 8 bases of the junction unmatched. CDR3: CASSLGSSGRLIDTQYF. CDR3 coding DNA: TGTGCCAGCAGCTTAGGGTCTAGCGGGAGGTTGATAGATACGCAGTATTTT.

This chain links TRBV6-5 with TRBJ2-5; the match to TRBD2 covers 8 bases. Germline lookup yields CDR1 MNHEY and CDR2 SVGAGI. Trimming cost V 8 bases and J 5 bases; bases outside gene matches: 4. The CDR3 totals 12 residues. The CDR3 coding sequence is TGTGCCAGCCGGGGGGGATCCGAGACCCAGTACTTC. Encoded protein: CASRGGSETQYF.

The V gene is TRBV9, the J gene TRBJ2-3; D uncertain. V was cut by 0 bases and J by 0 bases, with 2 bases left in between. The CDR3 has 13 residues. Per the germline V gene, CDR1 is SGDLS and CDR2 is YYNGEE. CDR3 DNA: TGTGCCAGCAGCGTAGCTAGCACAGATACGCAGTATTTT. Protein sequence: CASSVASTDTQYF.

The chain employs TRBV5-4 and TRBJ2-5; D gene uncertain. CDR3 length: 13 residues. Germline V lookup: CDR1 SGHNT, CDR2 YYREEE (reference sequence). The germline V and J ends were trimmed by 4 bases and 4 bases, with 11 bases remaining between them. CDR3 nucleotides: TGTGCCAGCAGCCCTACCCCGGGAGAGACCCAGTACTTC. It specifies CASSPTPGETQYF.

The rearrangement joins TRBV25-1 to TRBJ2-7; the D is unclear. Germline assignment: CDR1 MGHDK and CDR2 SYGVNS. The CDR3 runs 13 residues. V was cut by 0 bases and J by 7 bases, with 10 bases left in between. In DNA, the CDR3 is TGTGCCAGCAGTGAATATGACTCACCGGAGCAGTACTTC. Encoded protein: CASSEYDSPEQYF.

This clone showed up just once. This specimen includes other DNA sequences encoding the same CDR3. The chain uses TRBV28 and TRBJ2-7, with 8 bases lining up with TRBD2. Germline loops: CDR1 MDHEN, CDR2 SYDVKM. The V segment lost 6 bases and the J segment 0 bases; nucleotides outside the gene matches: 10. The CDR3 totals 16 residues. CDR3 nucleotides: TGTGCCAGCAGGGGGAAAGGGGCGGGGGGCTCCTACGAGCAGTACTTC. Its protein product is CASRGKGAGGSYEQYF.

The rearrangement joins TRBV29-1 to TRBJ2-7, with D possibly matching TRBD2 (6 bases). This CDR3 contains 12 residues. Looked up from germline, CDR1 is SQVTM and CDR2 is ANQGSEA. V was shortened by 0 bases and J by 5 bases, with 8 bases between the two germline ends. The CDR3 region is CSVEDGGDEQYF. The CDR3 DNA follows: TGCAGCGTTGAAGACGGAGGGGACGAGCAGTACTTC.

This chain links TRBV5-1 with TRBJ2-7; D possibly corresponds to TRBD2 (5 bases). Trimming removed 0 bases at V and 3 bases at J, with 7 bases between. Germline CDR1 reads SGHRS; CDR2 reads YFSETQ. There are 13 residues in the CDR3. CDR3 DNA sequence: TGCGCCAGCAGCTTGGACCGGGACTACGAGCAGTACTTC. Its translation: CASSLDRDYEQYF.

This chain uses TRBV10-2 with TRBJ2-4, with TRBD1 matching over 10 bases. Losses at the gene ends were 2 bases for V and 1 base for J; bases not matched to a gene: 14. This CDR3 has 20 residues. CDR1 WSHSY and CDR2 SAAADI come from the germline V gene. DNA for the CDR3: TGCGCCAGCAGTGAGGGGGGTGGGACAGGGGTCCCACTCGCCAAAAACATTCAGTACTTC. This encodes CASSEGGGTGVPLAKNIQYF.

This clone was seen a single time. The chain employs TRBV9 and TRBJ2-5; possibly TRBD2 for D (6 bases). The CDR3 has 15 amino acids. Trimming took 4 bases from V and 9 from J, leaving 22 bases between them. Per the germline V gene, CDR1 is SGDLS and CDR2 is YYNGEE. CDR3 nucleotide sequence: TGTGCCAGCAGCCCCCGAACCGGGAGCGGAGGATCCCAGTACTTC. As protein: CASSPRTGSGGSQYF.

This chain uses TRBV18 with TRBJ2-3; D gene unclear. Per the germline V gene, CDR1 is KGHSH and CDR2 is LQKENI. This CDR3 is built from 14 residues. V shed 3 bases and J shed 0 bases, with 7 bases lying between them. CDR3 DNA sequence: TGTGCCAGCTCACCGGTAGATAGCACAGATACGCAGTATTTT. Amino acid sequence: CASSPVDSTDTQYF.